This is a list of T cell receptor beta chains from one sample in a study of cytomegalovirus exposure and HLA in healthy donors. Only in-frame clones appear in the TCRdb table, and some are missing; sequencing was by immunoSEQ multiplex PCR. Of over 150,000 clones listed, around 96% are singletons. The sample consisted of PBMCs. Receptors were obtained from a young woman in good health and CMV-seronegative. Each CDR3 is given with its conserved first and last residue. Each record gives: D gene, J gene, V gene, clone size, CDR3 DNA, CDR3 protein. The D gene is left open where the match is weak. Rows give clone size only sometimes, using once, few, many, or a class for an expanded clone.

d_gene: -
j_gene: TRBJ1-1
v_gene: TRBV18
abundance: -
CDR3nt: TGTGCCAGCTCACCACCGACCCGGGCTGAAGCTTTCTTT
CDR3aa: CASSPPTRAEAFF

d_gene: TRBD1
j_gene: TRBJ2-1
v_gene: TRBV27
abundance: -
CDR3nt: TGTGCCAGCAGTTTATCCCCGGGACAGGGAAATGAGCAGTTCTTC
CDR3aa: CASSLSPGQGNEQFF

d_gene: -
j_gene: TRBJ1-5
v_gene: TRBV6-5
abundance: -
CDR3nt: TGTGCCAGCAGTTACTCGAAGGGGGGGGTGAATCAGCCCCAGCATTTT
CDR3aa: CASSYSKGGVNQPQHF

d_gene: TRBD1
j_gene: TRBJ1-1
v_gene: TRBV2
abundance: -
CDR3nt: TGTGCCAGCATCCATACCGGGACAGGGGAAAGAGGTGAAGCTTTCTTT
CDR3aa: CASIHTGTGERGEAFF

d_gene: -
j_gene: TRBJ1-1
v_gene: TRBV27
abundance: -
CDR3nt: TGTGCCAGCAGTTTAACAATGAACACTGAAGCTTTCTTT
CDR3aa: CASSLTMNTEAFF

d_gene: TRBD1
j_gene: TRBJ2-5
v_gene: TRBV27
abundance: -
CDR3nt: TGTGCCAGCTACAGGGGTGAGGGTGAGACCCAGTACTTC
CDR3aa: CASYRGEGETQYF

d_gene: TRBD1
j_gene: TRBJ1-1
v_gene: TRBV6-5
abundance: -
CDR3nt: TGTGCCAGCAGTTACTCGCGACAGGGCAAATCTGAAGCTTTCTTT
CDR3aa: CASSYSRQGKSEAFF

d_gene: TRBD1
j_gene: TRBJ1-6
v_gene: TRBV5-4
abundance: few
CDR3nt: TGTGCCAGCAGCCTAAGGGACAGGGGATCACCCCTCCACTTT
CDR3aa: CASSLRDRGSPLHF

d_gene: -
j_gene: TRBJ1-2
v_gene: TRBV25-1
abundance: few
CDR3nt: TGTGCCAGCAGTTATGGCCTGAACTATGGCTACACCTTC
CDR3aa: CASSYGLNYGYTF

d_gene: -
j_gene: TRBJ1-4
v_gene: TRBV11-2
abundance: -
CDR3nt: TGTGCCAGCAGTATCAGGGGTGCAACTAATGAAAAACTGTTTTTT
CDR3aa: CASSIRGATNEKLFF

d_gene: -
j_gene: TRBJ2-4
v_gene: TRBV14
abundance: -
CDR3nt: TGTGCCAGCAGCCAAGGTGGAGCGGGTACCAAAAACATTCAGTACTTC
CDR3aa: CASSQGGAGTKNIQYF

d_gene: -
j_gene: TRBJ1-1
v_gene: TRBV30
abundance: -
CDR3nt: TGTGCCTGGGGACAGTCGAACACTGAAGCTTTCTTT
CDR3aa: CAWGQSNTEAFF

d_gene: TRBD2
j_gene: TRBJ2-7
v_gene: TRBV6-5
abundance: -
CDR3nt: TGTGCCAGCAGTTATGGGACTAGCGGGGGGGCCTACGAGCAGTACTTC
CDR3aa: CASSYGTSGGAYEQYF